This is a list of T cell receptor beta chains from one sample in a study of PD-L1 blockade in urothelial cancer. Measured with immunoSEQ multiplex PCR; TCRdb has only the in-frame clones, and not every one. The sample includes about 74,000 clones, roughly nine tenths of them seen just once. This sample comprised PBMCs, obtained around atezolizumab (anti-PD-L1) treatment. The receptors originated from a man between 65 and 85 years old with urothelial cancer. The conserved cysteine and the conserved F or W are not part of the CDR3 here.

V	CDR3
TRBV7-2	ASRFQGSSYNEQF
TRBV19	ASSVDRYSSYNEQF
TRBV29-1	SVRSSGNTIY
TRBV30	AWEGGAHETQY
TRBV5-4	ASLKNTKPSEQY
TRBV7-9	ASSLSGPGELF
TRBV7-3	ASSISRDSGANVLT
TRBV15	ATSTPRGPRGYT
TRBV29-1	SVRGSHTEAF
TRBV28	ASSPNRGRGATYEQY
TRBV9	ASSDGLGAPVYNEQF
TRBV27	ASSDPPGLVGYEQY
TRBV14	ASSQRGYNEQF
TRBV19	ASRWGSDVLAAEAF
TRBV2	ASSEWVASGHEQF
TRBV18	ASSPGQGNYGYT
TRBV6-5	ASRGGGTRYEQY
TRBV29-1	SVGPSSYNEQF
TRBV7-5	VRSPQRRPTGNEQF
TRBV9	ASSGIAGGSETQY
TRBV4-2	ASSHDKFASGSYNEQF
TRBV7-9	ASTGIGNTEAF
TRBV5-1	ASSLGQGASSTEAF
TRBV5-1	ASSLAGLADYNEQF
TRBV4-2	ASSQEEGRGGGELF
TRBV27	ASSLAGGDYNEQF
TRBV7-9	ASSSSGLAGAAYNEQF